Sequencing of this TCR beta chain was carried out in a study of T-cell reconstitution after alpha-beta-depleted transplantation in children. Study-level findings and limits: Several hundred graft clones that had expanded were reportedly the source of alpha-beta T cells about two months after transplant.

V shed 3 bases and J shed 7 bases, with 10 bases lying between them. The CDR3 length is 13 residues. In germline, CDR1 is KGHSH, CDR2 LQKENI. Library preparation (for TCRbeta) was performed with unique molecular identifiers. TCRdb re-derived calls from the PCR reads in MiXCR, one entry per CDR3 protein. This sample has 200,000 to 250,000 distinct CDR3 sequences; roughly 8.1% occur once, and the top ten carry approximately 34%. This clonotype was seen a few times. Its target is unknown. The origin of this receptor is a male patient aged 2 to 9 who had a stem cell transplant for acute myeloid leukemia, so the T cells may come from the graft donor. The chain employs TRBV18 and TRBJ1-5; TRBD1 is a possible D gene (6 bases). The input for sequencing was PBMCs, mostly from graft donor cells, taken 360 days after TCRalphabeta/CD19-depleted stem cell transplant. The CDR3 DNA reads TGTGCCAGCTCACCGACAGGTCCCCAGCCCCAGCATTTT. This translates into CASSPTGPQPQHF.